This T cell receptor beta chain came from a study of CD8 T cells in ankylosing spondylitis (dated by TCRdb to about 2017). The study in broad terms: The study profiled T cell receptor beta repertoires in healthy donors and ankylosing spondylitis patients to find disease-linked TCR variants. The full study cohort was made up of about 25 ankylosing spondylitis patients and about a hundred healthy donors. Peripheral blood samples were taken, and synovial fluid was additionally collected from ankylosing spondylitis patients. Study-level results and caveats: Some TCR beta motif variants had previously been reported in synovial fluid and blood of reactive arthritis patients, which suggested common disease-initiation mechanisms. The disease-linked clones showed a CD8+ phenotype and occurred at relatively low frequencies in peripheral blood. A TCR beta motif made up of several highly homologous amino acid variants appeared to be characteristic of blood from ankylosing spondylitis patients. The disease-linked clones were reported to be significantly enriched in matched synovial fluid samples from ankylosing spondylitis patients.

Instrument on record: Illumina HiSeq 2500. Quantitative 5'-RACE with molecular barcodes was used to prepare TCR beta libraries. Processing in the source paper ran as follows. Disease-linked TCR variants were identified with a new computational method built on a probabilistic model of VDJ rearrangement. The public reads were reanalyzed by TCRdb: fastp trimming at Q25, MiXCR alignment, in-frame beta chains only. Here each entry gathers all rows of one CDR3 protein and keeps the most common genes and DNA. These V and J calls derive from TCRdb rather than the authors' analysis. The sample includes approximately 400,000 distinct CDR3 sequences, with 25% to 30% observed a single time. The biggest ten clones account for roughly 0.8% of the sample. As concerns this clonotype: Its antigen remains undetermined. Per-base quality was not reported, and no clone a single base away is much larger than it.

A distance of 21 bases separates the germline ends of V and J, which lose 3 bases and 6 bases respectively. The CDR3 runs 16 residues from the cysteine to the phenylalanine. Only the CDR3 DNA is retained, 48 bases long and in frame from the first base. As encoded in the germline V gene (reference sequence), CDR1 is SEHNR while CDR2 is FQNEAQ. Sample: blood, either unsorted or a sorted T cell fraction (not recorded which). The chain is encoded by TRBV7-9 joined to TRBJ2-7, with the D call perhaps TRBD1 or TRBD2, each one matching 7 bases. The clonotype was recovered from a male donor with ankylosing spondylitis. The nucleotides are TGTGCCAGCAGCTTCGAATGGACAGGCCGCGGGAGCGAGCAGTACTTC. Translation gives CASSFEWTGRGSEQYF.